Presented here are 23 T cell receptor beta chains from one specimen sequenced in a study of T-cell memory formation after mild COVID-19. One entry per CDR3 protein, called by TCRdb with MiXCR from the 5' RACE reads. The table lists fewer than 50,000 distinct CDR3 sequences, over 6.5% of them singletons. The sample consisted of PBMCs or a T cell subset sorted from them (not recorded which). Source of these receptors: a man aged 18 to 30 who had mild COVID-19 (a few samples of this study predate the infection). Cell type and time point are not known.

This clonotype was seen a few times. V is TRBV30 and J is TRBJ2-7, with TRBD1 matching over 8 bases. The CDR3 covers 16 residues. The trim removed 1 base at V and 0 bases at J, leaving 8 bases unmatched. Germline assignment: CDR1 GTSNPN and CDR2 SVGIG (reference sequence). The CDR3 is CAWSARGTGSSYEQYF. In DNA, the CDR3 is TGTGCCTGGAGTGCTCGGGGGACAGGATCCTCCTACGAGCAGTACTTC.

This clonotype appeared a few times. V is TRBV12-3 or TRBV12-4 and J is TRBJ1-1; D ambiguous. The CDR3 totals 12 residues. Trimming cost V 10 bases and J 7 bases, with 16 bases left between them. CDR3 bases: TGTGCCATCTGGAGATGGGGTGGTGAAGCTTTCTTT. The encoded protein is CAIWRWGGEAFF.

This clonotype was detected ten times or more. This chain joins TRBV6-6 and TRBJ2-7; D is unclear. With 2 bases removed from V and 2 bases from J, the gap between germline ends came to 7 bases. This CDR3 has 13 amino acids. Germline loops: CDR1 MNHNY, CDR2 SVGAGI (reference sequence). This CDR3 reads CASSYLHAYEQYV. The DNA of the CDR3 is TGTGCCAGCAGTTACCTCCACGCCTACGAGCAGTACGTC.

This clonotype was seen a handful of times. The chain links TRBV5-1 to TRBJ2-7; D is unclear. The CDR3 totals 14 residues. Germline assignment: CDR1 SGHRS and CDR2 YFSETQ. V dropped 0 bases and J dropped 3 bases, with 10 bases sitting between them. CDR3 in amino acids: CASSLVSPHYEQYF. The CDR3 DNA follows: TGCGCCAGCAGCTTGGTGTCGCCCCACTACGAGCAGTACTTC.

This clonotype was found many times. The chain recombines TRBV7-2 with TRBJ2-7; TRBD2 matches 15 bases. The CDR3 has 20 amino acids. Germline CDR1 reads SGHTA; CDR2 reads FQGNSA. V shed 5 bases, J shed 0 bases, and the junction held 14 bases outside the gene matches. The CDR3, as DNA: TGTGCCAGCAGCGGACTAGCGGGGGGGCGACCCTCTACCGCCTCCTACGAGCAGTACTTC. As protein: CASSGLAGGRPSTASYEQYF.

This clonotype was found many times. This chain connects TRBV19 to TRBJ2-1, with 9 bases identical to TRBD2. CDR1 and CDR2 (germline): LNHDA, SQIVND (reference sequence). This CDR3 comprises 15 residues. With 3 bases clipped from V and 8 bases from J, the junction kept 8 bases outside the gene matches. CDR3 sequence: CASSIRRGGRDEQFF. CDR3 coding DNA: TGTGCCAGTAGTATCAGGCGGGGGGGCAGGGATGAGCAGTTCTTC.

V is TRBV7-3 and J is TRBJ2-3; tentative D call: TRBD1 (6 bases). Germline V gives CDR1 SGHTA, CDR2 FQGTGA. The CDR3 runs 15 residues. The ends were cut back, 4 bases at V and 4 bases at J, with 15 bases in the middle. CDR3 DNA sequence: TGTGCCAGCAGCTCAACAGGGAATCATGCAGATACGCAGTATTTT. This gives the protein CASSSTGNHADTQYF. The whole variable domain, filled in from reference TRBV7-3 and TRBJ2-3, reads GAGVSQTPSNKVTEKGKYVELRCDPISGHTALYWYRQSLGQGPEFLIYFQGTGAADDSGLPNDRFFAVRPEGSVSTLKIQRTERGDSAVYLCASSSTGNHADTQYFGPGTRLTVL.

This clonotype was detected only a few times. The rearrangement links TRBV20-1 to TRBJ2-3; TRBD2 matches at 10 bases. Trimming took 3 bases from V and 5 from J; bases not matched to a gene: 8. Per the germline V gene, CDR1 is DFQATT and CDR2 is SNEGSKA (reference sequence). This CDR3 has 15 amino acids. CDR3 protein: CSASGTSARRDTQYF. CDR3 DNA: TGCAGTGCTAGCGGGACTAGCGCCCGTCGAGATACGCAGTATTTT.

The table lists this clonotype with a few counts. The rearrangement links TRBV14 to TRBJ2-3, with D uncertain. The V and J ends lost 1 base and 5 bases respectively, with 7 bases between them. This CDR3 contains 13 residues. Germline lookup yields CDR1 SGHDN and CDR2 FVKESK. The CDR3 DNA is TGTGCCAGCAGCCAAGCCCTCCAAGATACGCAGTATTTT. Translation: CASSQALQDTQYF.

This clonotype was seen ten or more times. The chain combines TRBV4-3 with TRBJ2-3; D not certain. The V end lost 0 bases, the J end lost 2 bases, and 6 bases lay between the germline ends. This CDR3 spans 14 amino acids. CDR1 LGHNA and CDR2 YSLEER come from the germline V gene. CDR3 in DNA: TGCGCCAGCAGCCAAGATAGACACACAGATACGCAGTATTTT. Protein product: CASSQDRHTDTQYF.

Within the sample, this clonotype is medium-sized. A read error may account for a junction end that differs from germline. The chain carries TRBV7-2 and TRBJ2-7; a possible D gene is TRBD2 (5 bases). This CDR3 spans 12 amino acids. CDR1 and CDR2 from the germline V gene are SGHTA and FQGNSA. For the CDR3, the DNA is TGTGCCAGCAGCCCCCGTACGGGGTCTGTTGACTTC. Its translation: CASSPRTGSVDF.

This clonotype was seen a few times. The chain joins TRBV12-3 or TRBV12-4 to TRBJ1-6; D unresolved. This CDR3 is 16 amino acids long. The V gene lost 1 base and the J gene lost 0 bases, with 7 bases spanning the gap. Written as DNA, the CDR3 is TGTGCCAGCAGTTTAGACGTCAGCTCCTATAATTCACCCCTCCACTTT. Its translation: CASSLDVSSYNSPLHF.

This chain links TRBV4-3 with TRBJ2-3; TRBD1 might be the D (6 bases). Looked up from germline, CDR1 is LGHNA and CDR2 is YSLEER. V lost 2 bases and J lost 10, with 28 bases in between. CDR3 length: 18 residues. The chain's CDR3 is CASSQRRHSDLRGGPQYF. In DNA form, the CDR3 reads TGCGCCAGCAGCCAACGACGTCATTCCGACCTGCGAGGGGGTCCGCAGTATTTT.

This clonotype appeared a few times. Relative to the germline gene, one junction end is altered; a read error may explain this. The rearrangement joins TRBV7-7 to TRBJ2-2, with 12 bases lining up with TRBD2. The CDR3 totals 15 residues. Germline CDR1 SSHAT, CDR2 FNYEAQ (reference sequence). CDR3 in DNA: TGTGCTAGCAGTCGGACTAGCGGGGCTACCAGGGAGCTGTTTTTT. This sequence encodes CASSRTSGATRELFF.

This clonotype was counted many times. The chain carries TRBV24-1 and TRBJ2-2, with D possibly matching TRBD1 (6 bases). Trimming left V 9 bases short and J 6 bases short, with 10 bases between. The CDR3 spans 12 residues. Germline-derived CDR1 and CDR2 are KGHDR and SFDVKD. Written as DNA, the CDR3 is TGTGCCACCGAGGGGGATTCCGGGGAGCTGTTTTTT. Protein sequence: CATEGDSGELFF.

V usage is TRBV6-2 or TRBV6-3 and J usage is TRBJ1-2; D is unresolved. The V end was cut by 0 bases, the J end by 8 bases, with 7 bases between. The CDR3 has 12 amino acids. Germline V gene sequence: CDR1 MNHEY, CDR2 SVGEGT. Written as DNA, the CDR3 is TGTGCCAGCAGTTACTCGACGTACGGCTACACCTTC. It is translated as CASSYSTYGYTF.

This clonotype appeared a few times. The chain is built from TRBV11-2 and TRBJ2-1; 8 nucleotides align to TRBD1. In germline, CDR1 is SGHAT, CDR2 FQNNGV. The trim removed 0 bases at V and 7 bases at J, leaving 2 bases unmatched. The CDR3 totals 14 residues. The CDR3 DNA reads as TGTGCCAGCAGCTTAGACAGGGGGCCGAATGAGCAGTTCTTC. This sequence encodes CASSLDRGPNEQFF.

This clonotype is termed large. A read error may produce the germline difference seen at one junction end. CDR3 loop: CASSLEGQETQYF. In DNA form, the CDR3 reads TGTGCCAGCAGCTTAGAGGGCCAAGAGACCCAGTACTTC. The chain combines TRBV5-1 with TRBJ2-5; a weak D match, TRBD2 (5 bases). Per germline, CDR1 SGHRS and CDR2 YFSETQ. The CDR3 spans 13 residues.

The CDR3 DNA is TGCAGTGCTCGACAGGGGGATGAAAAACTGTTTTTT. Amino acid sequence: CSARQGDEKLFF. The chain links TRBV20-1 to TRBJ1-4; 9 bases match TRBD1. The CDR3 is 12 amino acids. The V segment lost 5 bases and the J segment 6 bases; nucleotides outside the gene matches: 1. Germline values: CDR1 DFQATT, CDR2 SNEGSKA (reference sequence).

This clonotype was detected a few times. The chain has TRBV29-1 and TRBJ2-5; 9 bases match TRBD1. J was trimmed by 4 bases and V by 6 bases; bases with no gene match: 6. The V gene's germline CDR1 is SQVTM and CDR2 ANQGSEA. The CDR3 contains 13 residues. The CDR3 loop reads CSVAGGQGETQYF. The CDR3 coding sequence is TGCAGCGTCGCTGGGGGACAGGGAGAGACCCAGTACTTC.

The chain is built from TRBV6-2 or TRBV6-3 and TRBJ1-1, with TRBD1 as a possible D gene (6 bases). Per germline, CDR1 MNHEY and CDR2 SVGEGT. The CDR3 sequence is 15 residues long. With 7 bases removed from V and 1 base from J, the gap between germline ends came to 16 bases. The CDR3 region is CASTRGGEGNTEAFF. CDR3 sequence (DNA): TGTGCCAGCACTCGAGGGGGAGAAGGGAACACTGAAGCTTTCTTT.

In this sample, this clonotype turned up a few times. This chain connects TRBV5-1 to TRBJ2-1; 11 bases fit TRBD2. The germline gives CDR1 SGHRS, CDR2 YFSETQ. V was pared by 3 bases and J by 7 bases, with 6 bases of the junction left unmatched. The CDR3 has 15 residues. The CDR3 DNA sequence: TGCGCCAGCAGCTCGGGACTAGCGGTTGGGAATGAGCAGTTCTTC. Translating gives CASSSGLAVGNEQFF.

In its sample, this clonotype was seen many times. The genes are TRBV7-9 and TRBJ2-1; TRBD2 aligns across 11 bases. Germline CDR1 and CDR2: SEHNR and FQNEAQ (reference sequence). The CDR3 consists of 16 residues. V trimming: 5 bases; J trimming: 5 bases; junction bases outside the gene matches: 8. The CDR3 DNA follows: TGTGCCAGCAGCGTACCTAGCGGGGGGCGACACAATGAGCAGTTCTTC. Its protein is CASSVPSGGRHNEQFF.